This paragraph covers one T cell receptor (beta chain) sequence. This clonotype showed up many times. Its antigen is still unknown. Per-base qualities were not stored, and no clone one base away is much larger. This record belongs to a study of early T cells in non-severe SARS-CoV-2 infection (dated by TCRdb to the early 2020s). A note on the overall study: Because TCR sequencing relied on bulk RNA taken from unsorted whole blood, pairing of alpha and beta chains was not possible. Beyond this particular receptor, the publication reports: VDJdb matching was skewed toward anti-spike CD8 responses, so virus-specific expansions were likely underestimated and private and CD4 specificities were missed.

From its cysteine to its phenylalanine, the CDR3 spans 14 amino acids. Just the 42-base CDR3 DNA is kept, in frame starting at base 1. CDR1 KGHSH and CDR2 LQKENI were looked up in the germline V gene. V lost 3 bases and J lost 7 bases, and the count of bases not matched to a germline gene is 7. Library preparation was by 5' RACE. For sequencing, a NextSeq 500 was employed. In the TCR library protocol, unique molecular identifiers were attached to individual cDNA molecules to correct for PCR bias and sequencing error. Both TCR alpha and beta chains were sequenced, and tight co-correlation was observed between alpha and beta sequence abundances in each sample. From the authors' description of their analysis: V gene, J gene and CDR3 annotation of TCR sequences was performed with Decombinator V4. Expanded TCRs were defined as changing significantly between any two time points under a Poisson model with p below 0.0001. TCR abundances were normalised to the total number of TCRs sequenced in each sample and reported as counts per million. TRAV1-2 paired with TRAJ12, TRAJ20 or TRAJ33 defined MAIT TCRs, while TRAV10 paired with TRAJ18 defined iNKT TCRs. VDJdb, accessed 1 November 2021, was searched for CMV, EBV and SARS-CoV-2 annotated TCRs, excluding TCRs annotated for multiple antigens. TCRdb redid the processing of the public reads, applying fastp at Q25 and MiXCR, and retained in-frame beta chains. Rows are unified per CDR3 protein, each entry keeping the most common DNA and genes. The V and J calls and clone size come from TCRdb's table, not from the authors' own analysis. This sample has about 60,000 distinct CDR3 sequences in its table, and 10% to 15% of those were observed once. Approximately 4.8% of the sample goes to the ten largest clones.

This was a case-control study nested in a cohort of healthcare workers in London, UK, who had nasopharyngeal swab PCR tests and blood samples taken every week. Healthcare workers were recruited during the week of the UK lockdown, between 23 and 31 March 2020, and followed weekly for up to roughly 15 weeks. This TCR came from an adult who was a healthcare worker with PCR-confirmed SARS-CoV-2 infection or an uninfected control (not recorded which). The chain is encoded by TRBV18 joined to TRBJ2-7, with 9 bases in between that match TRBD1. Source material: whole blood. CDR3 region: CASSPDRGRGEQYF. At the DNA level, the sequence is TGTGCCAGCTCACCGGACAGGGGACGGGGTGAGCAGTACTTC.